What follows are 10 T cell receptor beta chains derived from one specimen sequenced in a study of T cells after yellow fever vaccination. A single record per CDR3 protein comes from TCRdb applying MiXCR to the 5' RACE reads. Here the sample spans under 200,000 distinct CDR3 sequences, about 7% being singletons. This specimen consisted of CD4+ T cells sorted from PBMCs, obtained more than 4 days after the first yellow fever vaccination. The source is a man aged 18 to 30 who received the YFV17D yellow fever vaccine.

V is TRBV20-1 and J is TRBJ1-4; D ambiguous. CDR1 and CDR2 from the germline V gene are DFQATT and SNEGSKA (reference sequence). Trimming pared 6 bases from V and 13 bases from J, leaving 21 bases between. This CDR3 spans 13 amino acids. The CDR3 spells CSAPRGPGLPLFF. CDR3 nucleotides: TGCAGTGCACCGAGAGGCCCGGGTTTGCCACTGTTTTTT.

This chain links TRBV2 with TRBJ2-1; the match to TRBD2 covers 11 bases. CDR1 is SNHLY and CDR2 is FYNNEI in the germline V gene. This CDR3 contains 17 residues. With V trimmed by 6 bases and J by 5 bases, 12 bases remained unmatched. CDR3: CASRARLGLAVNNEQFF. The CDR3 DNA sequence: TGTGCCAGCAGAGCCAGGCTGGGACTAGCGGTAAACAATGAGCAGTTCTTC.

This clonotype came up a few times. The chain recombines TRBV18 with TRBJ2-5; D gene uncertain. CDR1 and CDR2 (germline): KGHSH, LQKENI. The V and J ends lost 1 base and 5 bases respectively, with 5 bases between them. The CDR3 length is 12 residues. This CDR3 is CASSPRQETQYF. DNA for the CDR3: TGTGCCAGCTCACCACGGCAGGAGACCCAGTACTTC.

A few counts support this clonotype. The chain carries TRBV12-3 or TRBV12-4 and TRBJ1-2, with D unresolved. This CDR3 is built from 15 residues. Trimming stripped 3 bases from V and 6 bases from J, with 17 bases between. The CDR3 bases are TGTGCCAGCAGTTTGGATCCCTGGTCGGGCGATGGCTACACCTTC. This sequence encodes CASSLDPWSGDGYTF.

The rearrangement joins TRBV15 to TRBJ2-7; unclear D gene. The CDR3 loop spans 13 amino acids. V was shortened by 5 bases and J by 5 bases, with 13 bases between the two germline ends. CDR1 is LNHNV, CDR2 YYDKDF, per germline (reference sequence). Here the CDR3 reads CATSGRLRDEQYF. CDR3 sequence (DNA): TGTGCCACCAGCGGGCGACTTAGGGACGAGCAGTACTTC.

This clonotype was observed many times. The genes are TRBV12-3 or TRBV12-4 and TRBJ2-7; TRBD1 matches at 8 bases. J was trimmed by 5 bases and V by 8 bases; bases with no gene match: 11. CDR3 size: 14 residues. Here the CDR3 DNA reads TGTGCCAGCCAAATCTCCGGGACAGGCCACGAGCAGTACTTC. Its translation: CASQISGTGHEQYF.

This clonotype was seen more than once but under ten times. The V call is TRBV20-1, the J call TRBJ1-2; the match to TRBD1 covers 8 bases. CDR1 DFQATT and CDR2 SNEGSKA come from the germline V gene (reference sequence). This CDR3 is 13 amino acids long. The V gene end was trimmed by 5 bases and the J gene end by 2 bases; junction bases not matched to a gene: 4. The CDR3 nucleotides read TGCAGTGCTTCGACAGGGGCGAACTATGGCTACACCTTC. The encoded protein is CSASTGANYGYTF.

This clonotype has a handful of counts. The chain uses TRBV5-1 and TRBJ2-7; tentative D call: TRBD2 (5 bases). The ends were cut back, 0 bases at V and 7 bases at J, with 14 bases in the middle. The CDR3 loop spans 14 amino acids. The germline gives CDR1 SGHRS, CDR2 YFSETQ. The CDR3 here is CASSLVRGEMEQYF. In nucleotides, the CDR3 is TGCGCCAGCAGCTTGGTACGGGGAGAGATGGAGCAGTACTTC.

This clonotype was detected a few times. CDR3 DNA: TGTGCCAGCAGCTTACCCCACAGAGATTCAGGGACTGAAGCTTTCTTT. This encodes CASSLPHRDSGTEAFF. The rearrangement links TRBV7-9 to TRBJ1-1; TRBD1 is a possible D gene (5 bases). This CDR3 has 16 residues. CDR1 and CDR2 (germline): SEHNR, FQNEAQ (reference sequence). V was cut by 2 bases and J by 5 bases, with 18 bases left in between.

This clonotype was detected many times. This chain links TRBV7-9 with TRBJ2-7, with 8 bases matching TRBD1. V shed 4 bases and J 6 bases; nucleotides not matched to a gene: 8. CDR1 SEHNR and CDR2 FQNEAQ come from the germline V gene (reference sequence). This CDR3 comprises 14 residues. CDR3 nucleotide sequence: TGTGCCAGCAGCTCGACAGGGGACCTTGGCGAGCAGTACGTC. Protein sequence: CASSSTGDLGEQYV.